The rows below give T cell receptor beta chains drawn from one sample of a study of regulatory T cells in long-lasting Graves disease. MiXCR was run by TCRdb on the multiplex PCR reads, yielding one entry per CDR3 protein. The table shows fewer than 600,000 distinct CDR3 sequences, with approximately 23% occurring only once. The specimen comprised peripheral blood mononuclear cells (PBMCs), sampled when the disease was refractory, from a patient treated with antithyroid drugs. These receptors were obtained from a female donor with Graves disease. CDR3s include the opening cysteine and the closing phenylalanine or tryptophan.

v_gene: TRBV28
j_gene: TRBJ1-2
CDR3aa: CASSLDRLGYTF

v_gene: TRBV6-1
j_gene: TRBJ2-7
CDR3aa: CASTHRGSYEQYF

v_gene: TRBV29-1
j_gene: TRBJ1-1
CDR3aa: CSVAAGKGDTEAFF

v_gene: TRBV5-4
j_gene: TRBJ2-5
CDR3aa: CASSPGGGGVWETQYF

v_gene: TRBV13
j_gene: TRBJ2-7
CDR3aa: CASSLGSQGTYEQYF

v_gene: TRBV19
j_gene: TRBJ2-2
CDR3aa: CASNQQKNTGELFF

v_gene: TRBV28
j_gene: TRBJ2-5
CDR3aa: CASRGQSKETQYF

v_gene: TRBV6-2/TRBV6-3
j_gene: TRBJ2-4
CDR3aa: CASTPAGADKNIQYF

v_gene: TRBV7-2
j_gene: TRBJ2-2
CDR3aa: CASSFWTHTGELFF

v_gene: TRBV20-1
j_gene: TRBJ2-7
CDR3aa: CSARRAGVYEQYF

v_gene: TRBV30
j_gene: TRBJ1-1
CDR3aa: CAWSARQGDTEAFF

v_gene: TRBV9
j_gene: TRBJ1-1
CDR3aa: CASSSRSQEAFF

v_gene: TRBV19
j_gene: TRBJ2-5
CDR3aa: CASSTLAGVGETQYF

v_gene: TRBV2
j_gene: TRBJ2-1
CDR3aa: CASSEVEGNEQFF

v_gene: TRBV4-3
j_gene: TRBJ1-1
CDR3aa: CASSRGPWTEAFF

v_gene: TRBV6-2/TRBV6-3
j_gene: TRBJ2-5
CDR3aa: CASSYDETQYF

v_gene: TRBV20-1
j_gene: TRBJ1-2
CDR3aa: CSARDPRVFNYGYTF

v_gene: TRBV6-2/TRBV6-3
j_gene: TRBJ2-4
CDR3aa: CASRRDSLLAKNIQYF

v_gene: TRBV28
j_gene: TRBJ2-1
CDR3aa: CASSTTTGGHEQFF

v_gene: TRBV20-1
j_gene: TRBJ2-7
CDR3aa: CSAVSGVSYEQYF

v_gene: TRBV25-1
j_gene: TRBJ2-4
CDR3aa: CASTRGGQNIQYF

v_gene: TRBV28
j_gene: TRBJ1-3
CDR3aa: CASSLKGSSGNTIYF

v_gene: TRBV25-1
j_gene: TRBJ1-4
CDR3aa: CASSNRQDRGPEKLFF

v_gene: TRBV7-9
j_gene: TRBJ2-3
CDR3aa: CASSHRESGADTQYF

v_gene: TRBV5-1
j_gene: TRBJ2-1
CDR3aa: CASSFGTGGGNEQFF

v_gene: TRBV9
j_gene: TRBJ1-2
CDR3aa: CASSPPFGGYTF

v_gene: TRBV7-9
j_gene: TRBJ1-5
CDR3aa: CASTPGPSYSNQPQHF

v_gene: TRBV24-1
j_gene: TRBJ2-5
CDR3aa: CATSDLNSGETQYF

v_gene: TRBV6-1
j_gene: TRBJ1-5
CDR3aa: CASGDYSNQPQHF

v_gene: TRBV5-1
j_gene: TRBJ2-5
CDR3aa: CASSLSRGGQETQYF

v_gene: TRBV18
j_gene: TRBJ1-2
CDR3aa: CASSAGQGSGYTF

v_gene: TRBV7-9
j_gene: TRBJ1-6
CDR3aa: CASSFPPLGQGNSPLHF

v_gene: TRBV6-1
j_gene: TRBJ2-3
CDR3aa: CASSKLDWGDTQYF

v_gene: TRBV28
j_gene: TRBJ1-5
CDR3aa: CASSPLEGVLQPQHF

v_gene: TRBV19
j_gene: TRBJ1-2
CDR3aa: CASSIDLRLTGYTF

v_gene: TRBV6-2/TRBV6-3
j_gene: TRBJ1-2
CDR3aa: CASSYQGTYGYTF

v_gene: TRBV3-1
j_gene: TRBJ2-5
CDR3aa: CASSDRQRQETQYF

v_gene: TRBV29-1
j_gene: TRBJ2-1
CDR3aa: CSARTSGGDEQFF

v_gene: TRBV27
j_gene: TRBJ1-1
CDR3aa: CASISPVRTEAFF

v_gene: TRBV12-3/TRBV12-4
j_gene: TRBJ2-7
CDR3aa: CASTQTSGLEEQYF

v_gene: TRBV2
j_gene: TRBJ2-7
CDR3aa: CASRYPVAGTLYEQYF

v_gene: TRBV5-6
j_gene: TRBJ2-7
CDR3aa: CASSSGPGTRLYEQYF

v_gene: TRBV7-3
j_gene: TRBJ2-2
CDR3aa: CASSQPRDSQGVTGELFF